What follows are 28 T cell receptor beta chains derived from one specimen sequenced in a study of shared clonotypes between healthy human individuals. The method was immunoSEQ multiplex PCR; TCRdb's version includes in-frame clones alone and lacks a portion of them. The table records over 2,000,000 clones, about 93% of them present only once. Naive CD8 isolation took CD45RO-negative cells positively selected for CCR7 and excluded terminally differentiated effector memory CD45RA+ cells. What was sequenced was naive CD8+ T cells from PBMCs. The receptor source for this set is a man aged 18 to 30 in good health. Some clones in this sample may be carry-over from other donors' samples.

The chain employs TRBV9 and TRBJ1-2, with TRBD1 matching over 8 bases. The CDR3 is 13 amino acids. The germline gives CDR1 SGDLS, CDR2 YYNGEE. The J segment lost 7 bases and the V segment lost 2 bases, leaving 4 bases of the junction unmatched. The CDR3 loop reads CASSVDRASGYTF. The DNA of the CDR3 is TGTGCCAGCAGCGTGGACAGGGCTAGTGGCTACACCTTC.

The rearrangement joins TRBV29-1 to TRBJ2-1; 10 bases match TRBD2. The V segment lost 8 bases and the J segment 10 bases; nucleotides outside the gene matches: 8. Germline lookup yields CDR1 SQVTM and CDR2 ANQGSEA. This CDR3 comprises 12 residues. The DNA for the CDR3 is TGCAGCCCCGGGACTAGCGACTCCGAGCAGTTCTTC. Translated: CSPGTSDSEQFF.

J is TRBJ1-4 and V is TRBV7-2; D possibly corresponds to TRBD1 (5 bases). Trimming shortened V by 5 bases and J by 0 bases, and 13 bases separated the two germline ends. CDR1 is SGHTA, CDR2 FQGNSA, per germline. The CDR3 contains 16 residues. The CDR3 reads CASSPTGSSTNEKLFF. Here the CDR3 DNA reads TGTGCCAGCAGCCCCACAGGTAGTTCAACTAATGAAAAACTGTTTTTT.

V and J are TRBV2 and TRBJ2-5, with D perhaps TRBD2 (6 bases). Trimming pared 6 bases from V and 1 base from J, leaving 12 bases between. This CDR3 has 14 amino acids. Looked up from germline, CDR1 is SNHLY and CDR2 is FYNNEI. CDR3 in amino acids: CASRKPGLQETQYF. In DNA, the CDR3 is TGTGCCAGCAGGAAACCGGGACTCCAAGAGACCCAGTACTTC.

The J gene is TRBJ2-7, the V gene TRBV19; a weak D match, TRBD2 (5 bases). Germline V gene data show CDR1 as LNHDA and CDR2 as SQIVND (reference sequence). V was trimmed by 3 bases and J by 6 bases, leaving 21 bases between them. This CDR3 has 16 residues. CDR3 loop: CASSMGAPMAPTEQYF. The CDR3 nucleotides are TGTGCCAGTAGTATGGGAGCTCCGATGGCCCCTACCGAGCAGTACTTC.

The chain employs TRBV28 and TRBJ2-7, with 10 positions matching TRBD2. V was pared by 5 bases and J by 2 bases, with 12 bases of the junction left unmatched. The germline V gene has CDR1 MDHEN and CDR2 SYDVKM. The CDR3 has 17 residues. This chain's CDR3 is CASSEVEELAGPYEQYF. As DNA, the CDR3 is TGTGCCAGCAGTGAGGTGGAGGAACTAGCGGGACCCTACGAGCAGTACTTC.

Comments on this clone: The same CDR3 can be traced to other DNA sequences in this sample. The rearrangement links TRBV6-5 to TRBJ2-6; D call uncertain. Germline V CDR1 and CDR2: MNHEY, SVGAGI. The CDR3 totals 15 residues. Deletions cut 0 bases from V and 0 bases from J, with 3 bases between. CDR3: CASSYSGSGANVLTF. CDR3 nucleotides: TGTGCCAGCAGTTACTCAGGCTCTGGGGCCAACGTCCTGACTTTC.

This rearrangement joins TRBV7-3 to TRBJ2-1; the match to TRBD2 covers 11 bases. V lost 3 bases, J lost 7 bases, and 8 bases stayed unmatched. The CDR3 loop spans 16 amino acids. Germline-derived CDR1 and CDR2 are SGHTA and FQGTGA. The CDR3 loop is CASSFSGRAYANEQFF. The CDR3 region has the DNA TGTGCCAGCAGCTTTAGCGGGAGGGCCTACGCGAATGAGCAGTTCTTC.

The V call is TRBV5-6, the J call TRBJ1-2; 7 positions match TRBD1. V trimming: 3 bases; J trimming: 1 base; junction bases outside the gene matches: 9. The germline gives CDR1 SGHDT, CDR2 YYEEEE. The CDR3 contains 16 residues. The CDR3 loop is CASSWATGTVNYGYTF. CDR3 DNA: TGTGCCAGCAGCTGGGCGACCGGGACAGTTAACTATGGCTACACCTTC.

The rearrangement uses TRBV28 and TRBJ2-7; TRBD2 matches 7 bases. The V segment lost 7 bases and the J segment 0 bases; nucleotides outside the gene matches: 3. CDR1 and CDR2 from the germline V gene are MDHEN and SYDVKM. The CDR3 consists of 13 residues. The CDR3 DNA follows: TGTGCCAGCACGCGGGAGAACTCCTACGAGCAGTACTTC. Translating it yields CASTRENSYEQYF.

The CDR3, as DNA: TGCGCCAGCAGCCAAGTCGATGGGGGGTGGAACACTGAAGCTTTCTTT. It specifies CASSQVDGGWNTEAFF. This chain uses TRBV4-3 with TRBJ1-1, with D perhaps matching TRBD1 (5 bases). Germline CDR1 is LGHNA and CDR2 is YSLEER. Trimming stripped 1 base from V and 1 base from J, with 13 bases between. The CDR3 contains 16 residues.

DNA for the CDR3: TGTGCCTGGAGTGTTGGGACTAGCGGGAGGACACAAATCTACAATGAGCAGTTCTTC. Encoded protein: CAWSVGTSGRTQIYNEQFF. This chain links TRBV30 with TRBJ2-1; 15 nucleotides match TRBD2. The CDR3 sequence is 19 residues long. V lost 0 bases, J lost 3 bases, and 9 bases stayed unmatched. Germline CDR1 and CDR2: GTSNPN and SVGIG (reference sequence).

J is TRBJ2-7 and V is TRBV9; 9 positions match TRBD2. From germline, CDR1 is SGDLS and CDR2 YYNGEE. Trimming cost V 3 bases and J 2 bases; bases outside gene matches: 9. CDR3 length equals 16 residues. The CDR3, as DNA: TGTGCCAGCAGCGGTTCCGGACTAGCGCGTACCTACGAGCAGTACTTC. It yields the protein CASSGSGLARTYEQYF.

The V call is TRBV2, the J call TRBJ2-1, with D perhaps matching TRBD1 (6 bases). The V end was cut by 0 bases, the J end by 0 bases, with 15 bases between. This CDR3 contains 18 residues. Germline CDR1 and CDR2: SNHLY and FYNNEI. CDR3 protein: CASSEATDSPSSYNEQFF. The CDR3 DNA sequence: TGTGCCAGCAGTGAAGCGACGGACAGCCCCAGCTCCTACAATGAGCAGTTCTTC.

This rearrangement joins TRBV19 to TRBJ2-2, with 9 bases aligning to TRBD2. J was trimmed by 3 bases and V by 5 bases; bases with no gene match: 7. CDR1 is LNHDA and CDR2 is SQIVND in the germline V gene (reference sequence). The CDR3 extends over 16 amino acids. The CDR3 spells CASSWYSGSYTGELFF. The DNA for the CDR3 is TGTGCCAGTAGTTGGTATAGCGGGAGTTACACCGGGGAGCTGTTTTTT.

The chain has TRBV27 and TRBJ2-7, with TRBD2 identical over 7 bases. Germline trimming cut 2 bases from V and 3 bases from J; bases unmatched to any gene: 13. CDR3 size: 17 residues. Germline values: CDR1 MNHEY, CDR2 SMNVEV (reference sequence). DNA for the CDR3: TGTGCCAGCAGTTTAAGAGGCGGGGGACTCTATTTCTACGAGCAGTACTTC. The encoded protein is CASSLRGGGLYFYEQYF.

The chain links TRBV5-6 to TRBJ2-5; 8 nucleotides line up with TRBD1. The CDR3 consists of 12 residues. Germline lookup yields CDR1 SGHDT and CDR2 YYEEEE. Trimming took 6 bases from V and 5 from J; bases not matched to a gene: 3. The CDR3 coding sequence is TGTGCCAGCACCAGGGGGCTTGAGACCCAGTACTTC. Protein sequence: CASTRGLETQYF.

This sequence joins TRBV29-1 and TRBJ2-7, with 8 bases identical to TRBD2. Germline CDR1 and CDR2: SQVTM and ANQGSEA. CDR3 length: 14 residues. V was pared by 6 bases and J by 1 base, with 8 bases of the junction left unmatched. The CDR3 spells CSVLGGAVSYEQYF. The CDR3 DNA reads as TGCAGCGTACTCGGGGGGGCCGTTTCCTACGAGCAGTACTTC.

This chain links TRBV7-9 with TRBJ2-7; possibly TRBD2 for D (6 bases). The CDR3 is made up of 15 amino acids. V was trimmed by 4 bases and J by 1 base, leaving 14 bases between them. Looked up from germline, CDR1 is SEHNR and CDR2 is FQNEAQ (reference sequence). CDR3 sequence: CASSSSAGTSYEQYF. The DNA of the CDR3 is TGTGCCAGCAGCTCATCGGCGGGAACTTCCTACGAGCAGTACTTC.

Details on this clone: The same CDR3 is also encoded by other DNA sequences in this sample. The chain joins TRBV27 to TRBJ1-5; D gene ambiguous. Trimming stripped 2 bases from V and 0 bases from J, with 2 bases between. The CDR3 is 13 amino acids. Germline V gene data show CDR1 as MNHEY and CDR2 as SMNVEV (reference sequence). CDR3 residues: CASSLVSNQPQHF. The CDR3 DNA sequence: TGTGCCAGCAGTTTAGTTAGCAATCAGCCCCAGCATTTT.

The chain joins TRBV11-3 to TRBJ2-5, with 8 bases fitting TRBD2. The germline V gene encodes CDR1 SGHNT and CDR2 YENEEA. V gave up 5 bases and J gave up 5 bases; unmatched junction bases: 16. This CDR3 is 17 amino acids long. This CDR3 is CASSLRSGLAGRETQYF. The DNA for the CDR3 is TGTGCCAGCAGCCTCAGGTCGGGGCTAGCGGGTAGGGAGACCCAGTACTTC.

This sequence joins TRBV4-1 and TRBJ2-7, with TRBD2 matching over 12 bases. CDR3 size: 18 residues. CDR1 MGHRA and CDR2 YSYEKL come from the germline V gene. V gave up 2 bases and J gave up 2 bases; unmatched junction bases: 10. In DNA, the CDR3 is TGCGCCAGCAGCCAAAGACAACTAGCGGGAGGTAGGGCCTACGAGCAGTACTTC. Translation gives CASSQRQLAGGRAYEQYF.

The CDR3 reads CASNSGTGIIQAFF. The CDR3 DNA sequence: TGTGCCAGCAACTCCGGGACAGGGATCATTCAGGCTTTCTTT. This chain uses TRBV2 with TRBJ1-1; 9 bases fit TRBD1. Unmatched junction bases numbered 14, after V lost 7 bases and J lost 11 bases. CDR1 is SNHLY, CDR2 FYNNEI, per germline. The CDR3 is made up of 14 amino acids. The full variable domain, rest sourced from reference TRBV2 and TRBJ1-1, is EPEVTQTPSHQVTQMGQEVILRCVPISNHLYFYWYRQILGQKVEFLVSFYNNEISEKSEIFDDQFSVERPDGSNFTLKIRSTKLEDSAMYFCASNSGTGIIQAFFGQGTRLTVV.

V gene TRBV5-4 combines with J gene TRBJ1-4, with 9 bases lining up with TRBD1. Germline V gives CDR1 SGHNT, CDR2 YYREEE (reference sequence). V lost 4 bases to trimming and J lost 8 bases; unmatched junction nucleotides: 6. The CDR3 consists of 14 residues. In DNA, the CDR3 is TGTGCCAGCAGCCAGGACAGGGGAGAGGAAAAACTGTTTTTT. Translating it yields CASSQDRGEEKLFF.

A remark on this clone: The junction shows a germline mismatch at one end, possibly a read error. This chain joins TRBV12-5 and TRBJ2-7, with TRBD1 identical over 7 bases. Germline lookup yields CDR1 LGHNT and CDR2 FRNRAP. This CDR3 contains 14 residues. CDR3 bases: TGTGCTAGTGGTTTTGGGGACCGGGACAGCGCAACAATCTTC. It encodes CASGFGDRDSATIF.

Here the CDR3 reads CASSDRQTAEAFF. CDR3 nucleotide sequence: TGCGCCAGCAGCGACAGACAGACCGCTGAAGCTTTCTTT. This rearrangement joins TRBV5-1 to TRBJ1-1, with a tentative D call TRBD1 (5 bases). This CDR3 is built from 13 residues. The germline V and J ends were trimmed by 4 bases and 6 bases, with 13 bases remaining between them. CDR1 is SGHRS and CDR2 is YFSETQ in the germline V gene.

For the CDR3, the DNA is TGTGCCAGTAGTATAGATTTCGATGGAGGGACTGAAGCTTTCTTT. It codes for CASSIDFDGGTEAFF. J is TRBJ1-1 and V is TRBV19; D is ambiguous. The CDR3 totals 15 residues. Trimming pared 0 bases from V and 5 bases from J, leaving 13 bases between. Germline CDR1 reads LNHDA; CDR2 reads SQIVND (reference sequence).

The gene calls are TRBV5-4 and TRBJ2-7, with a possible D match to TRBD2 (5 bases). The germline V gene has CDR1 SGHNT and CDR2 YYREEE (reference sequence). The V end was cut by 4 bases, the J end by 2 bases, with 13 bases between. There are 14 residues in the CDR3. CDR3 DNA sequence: TGTGCCAGCAGCCCCCCACACGGGGCCTACGAGCAGTACTTC. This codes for CASSPPHGAYEQYF. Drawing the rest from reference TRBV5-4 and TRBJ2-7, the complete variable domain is ETGVTQSPTHLIKTRGQQVTLRCSSQSGHNTVSWYQQALGQGPQFIFQYYREEENGRGNFPPRFSGLQFPNYSSELNVNALELDDSALYLCASSPPHGAYEQYFGPGTRLTVT.